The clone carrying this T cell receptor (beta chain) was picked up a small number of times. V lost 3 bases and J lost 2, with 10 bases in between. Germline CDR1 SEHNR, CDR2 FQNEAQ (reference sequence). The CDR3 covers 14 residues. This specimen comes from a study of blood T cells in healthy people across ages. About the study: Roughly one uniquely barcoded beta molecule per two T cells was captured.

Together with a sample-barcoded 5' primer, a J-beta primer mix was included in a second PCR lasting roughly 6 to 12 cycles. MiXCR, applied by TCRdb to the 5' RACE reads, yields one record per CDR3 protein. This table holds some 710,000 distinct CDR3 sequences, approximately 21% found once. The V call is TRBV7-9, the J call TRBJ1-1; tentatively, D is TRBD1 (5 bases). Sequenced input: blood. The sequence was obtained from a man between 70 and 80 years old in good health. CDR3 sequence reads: CASSLTAANTEAFF. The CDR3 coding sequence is TGTGCCAGCAGCTTGACAGCAGCTAACACTGAAGCTTTCTTT. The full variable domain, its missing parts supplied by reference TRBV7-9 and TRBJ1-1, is DTGVSQNPRHKITKRGQNVTFRCDPISEHNRLYWYRQTLGQGPEFLTYFQNEAQLEKSRLLSDRFSAERPKGSFSTLEIQRTEQGDSAMYLCASSLTAANTEAFFGQGTRLTVV.